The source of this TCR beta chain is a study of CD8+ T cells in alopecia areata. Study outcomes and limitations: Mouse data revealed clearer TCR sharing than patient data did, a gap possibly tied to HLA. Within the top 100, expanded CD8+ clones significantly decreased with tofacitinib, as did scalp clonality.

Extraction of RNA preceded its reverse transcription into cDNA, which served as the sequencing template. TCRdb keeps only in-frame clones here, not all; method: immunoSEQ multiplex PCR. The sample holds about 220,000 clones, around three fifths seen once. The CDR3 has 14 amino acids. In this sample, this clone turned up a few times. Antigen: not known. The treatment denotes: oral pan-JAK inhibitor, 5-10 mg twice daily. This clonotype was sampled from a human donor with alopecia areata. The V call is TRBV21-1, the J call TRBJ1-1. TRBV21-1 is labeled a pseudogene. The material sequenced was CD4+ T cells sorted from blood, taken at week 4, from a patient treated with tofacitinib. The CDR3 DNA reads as TGTGCCAGCACCCGAGATGGGGGTGGTACTGAAGCTTTCTTT. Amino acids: CASTRDGGGTEAFF.